This T cell receptor beta chain was identified in a study of post-analysis software for immune sequencing data. Study overall: The patients showed relapsing-remitting, secondary progressive and progressive-relapsing multiple sclerosis courses.

Study outcomes and limitations: Roughly 5 TRBV segments occurring more often in patients than controls included TRBV5-6, TRBV5-1 and TRBV20-1. Samples from a shared batch, those prepared together, strongly co-clustered by F measure. Compared with controls, patients showed significantly lower normalized Chao1 diversity.

This CDR3 has 13 amino acids. Germline lookup yields CDR1 SGHRS and CDR2 YFSETQ. With respect to this clonotype: Its antigen is not known. A much larger clone sits a single nucleotide away, making a read error possible.

Unique molecular identifiers featured in each of the TCR beta cDNA libraries. Input populations of about 0.9 to 10 million T cells gave rise to approximately 480,000 cDNA molecules. TCRdb reprocessed the PCR reads via MiXCR and lists one record per CDR3 protein. The sample includes about 170,000 distinct CDR3 sequences, about 29% of them seen just once. Sequenced input: blood. The V and J genes are TRBV5-1 and TRBJ2-3; D unresolved. This TCR derives from a girl aged 10 to 17 with multiple sclerosis. For the CDR3, the DNA is TGCGCCAGCAGCTTCCGGAATTTGGATACGCGGTATTTT. It codes for CASSFRNLDTRYF.